These T cell receptor beta chains were read from a single sample in a study of control samples from healthy donors and cancer patients. Sequencing was performed with immunoSEQ multiplex PCR; in TCRdb, only in-frame clones are kept and a portion is missing. The table includes some 130,000 clones, approximately 94% detected once. What was sequenced was PBMCs. The origin of the receptors is a man aged 45-65 years with head and neck cancer. Each CDR3 is given with its conserved first and last residue. The D gene is left open where the match is weak. Clone size appears in some rows only: once, few, many, or a class for an expanded clone.

clone_size j_call d_call v_call cdr3_aa cdr3_nt
- TRBJ2-5 - TRBV7-3 CASSQTHQETQYF TGTGCCAGCAGCCAGACACACCAAGAGACCCAGTACTTC
once TRBJ1-2 - TRBV6-2/TRBV6-3 CASSASAGAYGYTF TGTGCCAGCAGTGCATCAGCAGGGGCCTATGGCTACACCTTC
- TRBJ2-5 TRBD2 TRBV3-1/TRBV3-2 CASSQDRGGGAQETQYF TGTGCCAGCAGCCAAGATCGCGGCGGGGGGGCCCAGGAGACCCAGTACTTC
- TRBJ2-2 - TRBV9 CASSVRSGLAVDTGELFF TGTGCCAGCAGCGTACGTTCTGGGTTGGCGGTAGACACCGGGGAGCTGTTTTTT
- TRBJ2-7 - TRBV12-3/TRBV12-4 CASSLLNTYEQYF TGTGCCAGCAGTTTACTGAACACTTACGAGCAGTACTTC
- TRBJ1-4 - TRBV5-4 CASSLVVGEKLFF TGTGCCAGCAGCTTGGTGGTGGGGGAAAAACTGTTTTTT
- TRBJ1-2 - TRBV7-8 CASSLVHHSLYGYTF TGTGCCAGCAGCTTAGTCCACCACAGCCTTTATGGCTACACCTTC
- TRBJ2-5 TRBD1 TRBV18 CASSPRQGRETQYF TGTGCCAGCTCACCACGACAGGGTCGGGAGACCCAGTACTTC
- TRBJ1-1 - TRBV5-1 CASSLGDLNTEAFF TGCGCCAGCAGCTTGGGAGACCTGAACACTGAAGCTTTCTTT
once TRBJ2-7 TRBD1 TRBV7-3 CASSFDRDSSYEQYF TGTGCCAGCAGCTTTGACCGGGACAGCTCCTACGAGCAGTACTTC
- TRBJ2-3 TRBD2 TRBV6-5 CASSYAGRADTQYF TGTGCCAGCAGTTACGCAGGGAGGGCAGATACGCAGTATTTT
- TRBJ2-1 TRBD1 TRBV7-6 CASSPGTGGYDEQFF TGTGCCAGCAGCCCAGGGACAGGGGGGTACGATGAGCAGTTCTTC
- TRBJ2-7 - TRBV10-3 CAISSGRTTYEQYF TGTGCCATCAGCTCGGGACGGACAACCTACGAGCAGTACTTT
- TRBJ1-2 TRBD1 TRBV5-6 CASSQIIQGNGYTF TGTGCCAGCAGCCAGATAATACAGGGGAATGGCTACACCTTC
once TRBJ1-1 - TRBV30 CAWSVLSRKNTEAFF TGTGCCTGGAGTGTATTATCCAGAAAGAACACTGAAGCTTTCTTT
- TRBJ1-4 - TRBV12-3/TRBV12-4 CASREGDEKLFF TGTGCCAGCAGGGAAGGGGATGAAAAACTGTTTTTT
- TRBJ2-5 - TRBV5-6 CASSLKGPQETQYF TGTGCCAGCAGCTTGAAGGGACCCCAAGAGACCCAGTACTTC
- TRBJ1-5 - TRBV7-2 CASSPRAGGNQPQHF TGTGCCAGCAGCCCCCGGGCGGGAGGCAATCAGCCCCAGCATTTT
- TRBJ2-7 - TRBV9 CASSVGPPGPYEQYF TGTGCCAGCAGCGTAGGCCCACCAGGGCCCTACGAGCAGTACTTC
once TRBJ1-6 - TRBV15 CATSREVGGVSPLHF TGTGCCACCAGCAGAGAGGTGGGAGGCGTTTCACCCCTCCACTTT
- TRBJ1-6 - TRBV5-3 CARSLVGVSYNSPLHF TGTGCCAGAAGCTTGGTTGGGGTCTCCTATAATTCACCCCTCCACTTT
- TRBJ2-5 TRBD1 TRBV4-2 CASSLGTAQETQYF TGTGCCAGCAGCCTTGGGACAGCGCAAGAGACCCAGTACTTC
- TRBJ1-3 - TRBV30 CAWSGLFGSGNTIYF TGTGCCTGGAGTGGGCTATTTGGTTCTGGAAACACCATATATTTT
- TRBJ2-1 TRBD1 TRBV19 CASSRDRGNNEQFF TGTGCCAGTAGTCGCGACAGGGGGAATAATGAGCAGTTCTTC
once TRBJ2-3 TRBD1 TRBV5-4 CASSRQGASSTDTQYF TGTGCCAGCAGCCGACAGGGCGCCTCCTCCACAGATACGCAGTATTTT
- TRBJ1-1 - TRBV4-2 CASSQDRAVNTEAFF TGTGCCAGCAGCCAAGATCGGGCCGTGAACACTGAAGCTTTCTTT
- TRBJ2-7 - TRBV6-5 CASSRDTSYEQYF TGTGCCAGCAGCCGGGACACGTCCTACGAGCAGTACTTC
- TRBJ1-4 - TRBV4-1 CASSQPGGFNEKLFF TGCGCCAGCAGCCAACCAGGAGGGTTTAATGAAAAACTGTTTTTT
- TRBJ2-7 TRBD2 TRBV20-1 CSASGGGGGEQYF TGCAGTGCTAGTGGGGGCGGGGGGGGAGAGCAGTACTTC
- TRBJ1-1 - TRBV14 CASSQPGLNTEAFF TGTGCCAGCAGCCAACCGGGATTGAACACTGAAGCTTTCTTT
- TRBJ1-1 - TRBV30 CAWRLANTEAFF TGTGCCTGGAGGCTGGCGAACACTGAAGCTTTCTTT
- TRBJ2-7 - TRBV4-2 CASSQDPENEQYF TGTGCCAGCAGCCAAGATCCGGAGAACGAGCAGTACTTC
- TRBJ2-2 TRBD1 TRBV19 CASRQGMPNTGELFF TGTGCCAGTAGACAGGGGATGCCGAACACCGGGGAGCTGTTTTTT
- TRBJ1-1 - TRBV4-2 CASSLQLNTEAFF TGTGCCAGCAGCCTCCAATTGAACACTGAAGCTTTCTTT
- TRBJ1-1 TRBD1 TRBV28 CASSAIGQGNTEAFF TGTGCCAGCAGCGCAATTGGACAGGGGAACACTGAAGCTTTCTTT
- TRBJ2-5 - TRBV3-1/TRBV3-2 CASSQEGRGGLQYF TGTGCCAGCAGCCAAGAAGGGAGGGGGGGGCTTCAGTACTTC
once TRBJ1-1 - TRBV29-1 CSVGGSSTLNTEAFF TGCAGCGTTGGGGGGAGTTCGACTCTGAACACTGAAGCTTTCTTT
- TRBJ1-2 TRBD1 TRBV9 CASSASGTGGGDGYTF TGTGCCAGCAGCGCTTCCGGGACAGGGGGCGGGGATGGCTACACCTTC
- TRBJ2-7 - TRBV28 CASSLGGTDLYEQYF TGTGCCAGCAGTTTAGGAGGGACTGATCTCTACGAGCAGTACTTC
- TRBJ1-1 - TRBV6-1 CASSDPANTEAFF TGTGCCAGCAGTGATCCCGCCAACACTGAAGCTTTCTTT
- TRBJ1-6 TRBD1 TRBV30 CAWSWGQGNSPLHF TGTGCCTGGAGTTGGGGACAGGGGAATTCACCCCTCCACTTT
- TRBJ2-2 TRBD1 TRBV7-2 CASSPRTGGRTGELFF TGTGCCAGCAGCCCGAGGACAGGGGGACGCACCGGGGAGCTGTTTTTT
- TRBJ2-7 TRBD1 TRBV7-8 CASSWQTGNVHEQYF TGTGCCAGCAGCTGGCAGACAGGGAACGTCCACGAGCAGTACTTC
- TRBJ2-1 TRBD2 TRBV11-2 CASSGRGGGYHEQFF TGTGCCAGCAGCGGCCGTGGCGGGGGGTACCACGAGCAGTTCTTC